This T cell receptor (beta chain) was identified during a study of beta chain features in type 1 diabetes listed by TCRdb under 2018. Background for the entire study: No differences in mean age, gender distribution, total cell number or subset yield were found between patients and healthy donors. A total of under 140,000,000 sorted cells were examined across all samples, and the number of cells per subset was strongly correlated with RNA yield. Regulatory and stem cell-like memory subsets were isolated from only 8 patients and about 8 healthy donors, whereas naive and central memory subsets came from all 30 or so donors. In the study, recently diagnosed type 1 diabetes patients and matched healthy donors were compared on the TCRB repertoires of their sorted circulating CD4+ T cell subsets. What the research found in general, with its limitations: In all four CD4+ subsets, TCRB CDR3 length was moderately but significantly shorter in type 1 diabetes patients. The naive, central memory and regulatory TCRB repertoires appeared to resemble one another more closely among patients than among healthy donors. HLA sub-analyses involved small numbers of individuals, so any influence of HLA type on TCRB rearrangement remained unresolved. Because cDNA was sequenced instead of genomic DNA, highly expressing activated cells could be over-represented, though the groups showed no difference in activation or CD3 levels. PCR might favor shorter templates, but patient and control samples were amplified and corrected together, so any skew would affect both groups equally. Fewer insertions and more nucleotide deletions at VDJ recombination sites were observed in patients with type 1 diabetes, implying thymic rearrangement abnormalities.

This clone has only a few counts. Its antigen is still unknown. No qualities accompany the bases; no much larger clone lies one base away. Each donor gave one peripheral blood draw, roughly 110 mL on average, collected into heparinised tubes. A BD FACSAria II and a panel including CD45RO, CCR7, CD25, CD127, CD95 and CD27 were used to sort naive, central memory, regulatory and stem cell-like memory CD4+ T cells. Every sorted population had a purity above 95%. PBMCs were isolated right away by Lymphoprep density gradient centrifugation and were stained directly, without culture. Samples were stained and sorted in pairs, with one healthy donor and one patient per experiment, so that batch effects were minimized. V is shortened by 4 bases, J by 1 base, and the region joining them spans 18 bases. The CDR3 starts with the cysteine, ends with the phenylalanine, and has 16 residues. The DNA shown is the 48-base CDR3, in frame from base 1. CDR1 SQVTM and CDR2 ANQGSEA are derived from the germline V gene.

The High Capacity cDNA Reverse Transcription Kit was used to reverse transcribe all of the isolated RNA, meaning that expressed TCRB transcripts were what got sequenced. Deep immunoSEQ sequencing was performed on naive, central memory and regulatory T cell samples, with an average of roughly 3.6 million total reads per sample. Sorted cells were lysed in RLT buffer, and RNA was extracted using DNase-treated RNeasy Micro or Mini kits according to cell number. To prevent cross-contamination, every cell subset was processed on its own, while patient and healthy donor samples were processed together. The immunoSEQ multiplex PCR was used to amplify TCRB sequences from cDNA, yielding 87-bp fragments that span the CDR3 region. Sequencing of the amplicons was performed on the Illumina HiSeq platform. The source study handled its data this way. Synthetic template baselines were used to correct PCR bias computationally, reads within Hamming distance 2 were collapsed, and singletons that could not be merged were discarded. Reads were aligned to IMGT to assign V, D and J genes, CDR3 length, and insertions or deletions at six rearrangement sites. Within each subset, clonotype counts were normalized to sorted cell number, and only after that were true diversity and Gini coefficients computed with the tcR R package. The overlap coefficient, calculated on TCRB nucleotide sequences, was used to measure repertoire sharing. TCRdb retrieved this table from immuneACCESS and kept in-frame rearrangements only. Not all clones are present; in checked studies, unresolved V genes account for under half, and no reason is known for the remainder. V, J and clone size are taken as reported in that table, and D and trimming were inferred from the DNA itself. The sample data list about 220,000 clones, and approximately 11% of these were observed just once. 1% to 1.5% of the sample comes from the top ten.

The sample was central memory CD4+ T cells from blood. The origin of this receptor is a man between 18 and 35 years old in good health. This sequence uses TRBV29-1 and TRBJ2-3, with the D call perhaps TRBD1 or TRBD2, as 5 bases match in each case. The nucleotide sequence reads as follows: TGCAGCGTTGTGCCCTCTACGGGGCCGGGCACAGATACGCAGTATTTT. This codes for CSVVPSTGPGTDTQYF.